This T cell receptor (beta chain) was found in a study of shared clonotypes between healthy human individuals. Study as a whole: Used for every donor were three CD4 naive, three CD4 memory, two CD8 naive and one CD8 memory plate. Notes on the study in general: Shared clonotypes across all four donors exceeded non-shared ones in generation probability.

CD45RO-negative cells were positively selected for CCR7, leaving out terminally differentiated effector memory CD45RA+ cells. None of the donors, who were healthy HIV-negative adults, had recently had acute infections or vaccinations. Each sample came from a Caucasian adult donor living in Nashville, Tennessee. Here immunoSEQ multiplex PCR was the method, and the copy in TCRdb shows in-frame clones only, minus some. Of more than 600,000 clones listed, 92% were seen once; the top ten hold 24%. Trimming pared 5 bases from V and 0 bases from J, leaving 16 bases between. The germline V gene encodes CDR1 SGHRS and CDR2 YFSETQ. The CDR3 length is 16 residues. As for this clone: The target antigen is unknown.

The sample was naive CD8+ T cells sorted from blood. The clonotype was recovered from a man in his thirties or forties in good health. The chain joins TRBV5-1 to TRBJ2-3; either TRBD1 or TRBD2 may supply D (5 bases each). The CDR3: CASSTETGTSTDTQYF. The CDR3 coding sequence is TGCGCCAGCAGTACGGAGACCGGGACGAGCACAGATACGCAGTATTTT.